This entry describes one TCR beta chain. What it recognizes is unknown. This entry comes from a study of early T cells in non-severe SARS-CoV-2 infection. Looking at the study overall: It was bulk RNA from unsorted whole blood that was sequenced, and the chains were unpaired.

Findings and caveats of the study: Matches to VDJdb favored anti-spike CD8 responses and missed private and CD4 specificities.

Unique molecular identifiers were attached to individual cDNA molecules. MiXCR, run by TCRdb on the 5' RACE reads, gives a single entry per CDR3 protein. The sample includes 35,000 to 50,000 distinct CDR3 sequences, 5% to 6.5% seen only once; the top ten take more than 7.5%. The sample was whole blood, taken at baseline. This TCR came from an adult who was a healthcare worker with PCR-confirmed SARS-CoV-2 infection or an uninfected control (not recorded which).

In DNA form, the CDR3 reads TGTGCCAGCAGCCCACCTACAGGGGGCAAATATGAGACCCAGTACTTC. It encodes CASSPPTGGKYETQYF. V and J are TRBV7-9 and TRBJ2-5; 9 nucleotides line up with TRBD1. The CDR3 totals 16 residues. V lost 5 bases, J lost 5 bases, and 12 bases stayed unmatched. The germline V gene encodes CDR1 SEHNR and CDR2 FQNEAQ (reference sequence).